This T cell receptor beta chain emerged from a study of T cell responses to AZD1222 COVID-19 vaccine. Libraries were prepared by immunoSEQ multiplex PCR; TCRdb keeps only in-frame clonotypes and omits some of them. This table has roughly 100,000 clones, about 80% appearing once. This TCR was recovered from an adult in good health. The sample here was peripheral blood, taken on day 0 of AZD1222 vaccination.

The CDR3 reads CASQLRQVDGYTF. The CDR3, as DNA: TGTGCCAGCCAGCTAAGACAGGTCGATGGCTACACCTTC. This chain connects TRBV6-5 to TRBJ1-2, with a possible D match to TRBD1 (6 bases). Germline CDR1 and CDR2: MNHEY and SVGAGI. V was shortened by 8 bases and J by 6 bases, with 16 bases between the two germline ends. There are 13 residues in the CDR3.